The rows below give T cell receptor beta chains drawn from one sample of a study of cytomegalovirus exposure and HLA in healthy donors. Only in-frame clones appear in the TCRdb table, and some are missing; sequencing was by immunoSEQ multiplex PCR. The sample is made up of around 84,000 clones, and the top ten hold 4.6% of it. Sequenced sample: PBMCs. Receptors were obtained from a man aged 25 to 45 in good health and CMV-seronegative. Both conserved end residues are part of each CDR3. The D gene is left open where the match is weak.

v_gene	j_gene	d_gene	CDR3aa	CDR3nt
TRBV9	TRBJ2-3	TRBD2	CASSPTHGAGLLGTDTQYF	TGTGCCAGCAGCCCGACTCATGGAGCGGGGTTGCTGGGCACAGATACGCAGTATTTT
TRBV19	TRBJ1-5	TRBD1	CASSPGQGGYQPQHF	TGTGCCAGTAGTCCGGGACAGGGAGGTTATCAGCCCCAGCATTTT
TRBV5-1	TRBJ1-1	-	CASSLGTGRGAFF	TGCGCCAGCAGCTTGGGTACTGGGAGAGGAGCTTTCTTT
TRBV6-5	TRBJ2-6	-	CASTTGGSGANVLTF	TGTGCCAGCACCACGGGTGGCTCTGGGGCCAACGTCCTGACTTTC
TRBV9	TRBJ1-1	-	CASSARQMNTEAFF	TGTGCCAGCAGCGCCCGACAGATGAACACTGAAGCTTTCTTT
TRBV18	TRBJ2-6	-	CASSPQGTGANVLTF	TGTGCCAGCTCACCACAGGGGACTGGGGCCAACGTCCTGACTTTC
TRBV18	TRBJ2-5	TRBD1	CASSLYRGEETQYF	TGTGCCAGCTCACTATACAGGGGAGAAGAGACCCAGTACTTC
TRBV5-4	TRBJ2-5	-	CASSLGAGRGETQYF	TGTGCCAGCAGCTTGGGAGCGGGCAGGGGGGAGACCCAGTACTTC
TRBV13	TRBJ2-7	-	CASSLTLEGYEQYF	TGTGCCAGCAGCTTAACCTTGGAGGGGTACGAGCAGTACTTC
TRBV6-5	TRBJ2-3	TRBD2	CASSYTLSGGSDAQYF	TGTGCCAGCAGTTACACGCTTAGCGGGGGGTCAGATGCGCAGTATTTT
TRBV5-4	TRBJ1-6	-	CASSLAGRGLPINSPLHF	TGTGCCAGCAGCTTGGCCGGGAGGGGACTTCCCATTAATTCACCCCTCCACTTT
TRBV6-1	TRBJ2-3	TRBD2	CASSERSSGRGGDTQYF	TGTGCCAGCAGTGAACGGAGTAGCGGGAGGGGGGGAGATACGCAGTATTTT
TRBV7-3	TRBJ2-2	TRBD1	CASSPTGGADTGELFF	TGTGCCAGCAGCCCGACAGGGGGCGCGGACACCGGGGAGCTGTTTTTT
TRBV7-3	TRBJ2-1	TRBD2	CASSLSASGGAHEQFF	TGTGCCAGCAGCTTAAGTGCTAGCGGGGGGGCCCATGAGCAGTTCTTC
TRBV6-5	TRBJ2-7	-	CASTLAIGGEQYF	TGTGCCAGCACCCTGGCCATAGGGGGCGAGCAGTACTTC
TRBV2	TRBJ2-7	-	CASSTAENYEQYF	TGTGCCAGCAGTACGGCGGAGAACTACGAGCAGTACTTC
TRBV6-1	TRBJ2-3	-	CASSESGGTQYF	TGTGCCAGCAGTGAATCAGGAGGTACGCAGTATTTT
TRBV7-8	TRBJ2-2	TRBD1	CASSSHRGLLPGELFF	TGTGCCAGCAGCTCCCACAGGGGGTTATTGCCCGGGGAGCTGTTTTTT
TRBV4-2	TRBJ2-3	-	CASSQEKTSTDTQYF	TGTGCCAGCAGCCAAGAAAAGACTAGCACAGATACGCAGTATTTT
TRBV6-1	TRBJ1-5	-	CATRDNYNQPQHF	TGTGCCACCCGTGACAACTACAATCAGCCCCAGCATTTT
TRBV18	TRBJ2-1	TRBD1	CASSRDSSYNEQFF	TGTGCCAGCTCACGGGACAGTTCCTACAATGAGCAGTTCTTC
TRBV19	TRBJ1-5	-	CASRSYRADQPQHF	TGTGCCAGTAGATCGTACAGGGCAGATCAGCCCCAGCATTTT
TRBV5-1	TRBJ2-1	-	CASARERYNEQFF	TGCGCCTCGGCACGCGAGCGTTACAATGAGCAGTTCTTC
TRBV19	TRBJ2-5	TRBD1	CASSTGQGQETQYF	TGTGCCAGTAGTACCGGACAGGGACAAGAGACCCAGTACTTC
TRBV5-4	TRBJ2-7	TRBD1	CASSGGTGSYEQYF	TGTGCCAGCAGCGGGGGGACAGGATCCTACGAGCAGTACTTC
TRBV13	TRBJ2-1	TRBD2	CASSSLAGGAYNEQFF	TGTGCCAGCAGCTCACTAGCGGGGGGGGCCTACAATGAGCAGTTCTTC
TRBV6-5	TRBJ1-4	-	CASSYWRGEKLFF	TGTGCCAGCAGTTACTGGAGGGGTGAAAAACTGTTTTTT
TRBV4-2	TRBJ1-3	TRBD1	CASSLGTGAGNTIYF	TGTGCCAGCAGCCTCGGGACAGGGGCCGGAAACACCATATATTTT
TRBV27	TRBJ2-2	TRBD2	CASSPLAGGDTGELFF	TGTGCCAGCAGTCCCCTAGCGGGAGGGGACACCGGGGAGCTGTTTTTT
TRBV5-1	TRBJ2-5	TRBD2	CASSVSSGPPETQYF	TGCGCCAGCAGCGTCTCTAGCGGCCCCCCAGAGACCCAGTACTTC
TRBV10-3	TRBJ1-2	-	CAISEGARNYGYTF	TGTGCCATCAGTGAAGGGGCAAGAAACTATGGCTACACCTTC
TRBV27	TRBJ2-1	TRBD2	CASSPRRLAGGNEQFF	TGTGCCAGCAGCCCCAGACGACTAGCGGGGGGCAATGAGCAGTTCTTC
TRBV9	TRBJ2-3	-	CASSVASSTDTQYF	TGTGCCAGCAGCGTAGCTTCTAGCACAGATACGCAGTATTTT
TRBV5-1	TRBJ1-4	-	CASSPGGLPESEKLFF	TGCGCCAGCAGCCCAGGAGGACTCCCGGAGAGTGAAAAACTGTTTTTT
TRBV6-5	TRBJ2-5	TRBD2	CASGIGGGGETQYF	TGTGCCAGCGGTATTGGGGGGGGAGGTGAGACCCAGTACTTC
TRBV4-1	TRBJ1-2	TRBD1	CASSQGPGTGYYGYTF	TGCGCCAGCAGCCAGGGTCCCGGGACAGGGTACTATGGCTACACCTTC
TRBV5-1	TRBJ1-3	TRBD1	CASTEQGAETGNTIYF	TGCGCCAGCACGGAACAGGGGGCTGAGACTGGAAACACCATATATTTT
TRBV4-1	TRBJ2-5	-	CASSQAPGGGRRETQYF	TGCGCCAGCAGCCAAGCCCCAGGAGGGGGCCGGAGGGAGACCCAGTACTTC
TRBV5-1	TRBJ1-1	-	CASSFRSPGDTEAFF	TGCGCCAGCAGCTTTCGAAGCCCGGGGGACACTGAAGCTTTCTTT
TRBV27	TRBJ2-5	TRBD2	CASSRLAGAREETQYF	TGTGCCAGCAGCAGACTAGCGGGGGCCAGGGAGGAGACCCAGTACTTC
TRBV2	TRBJ1-2	-	CASSGRSETGLNYGYTF	TGTGCCAGCAGTGGTCGATCGGAAACAGGCCTTAACTATGGCTACACCTTC
TRBV2	TRBJ1-2	TRBD1	CASSRWTGEYGYTF	TGTGCCAGCAGTCGTTGGACAGGGGAGTATGGCTACACCTTC
TRBV2	TRBJ2-5	TRBD2	CASSRRGGDQETQYF	TGTGCCAGCAGTCGACGGGGGGGAGACCAAGAGACCCAGTACTTC
TRBV5-1	TRBJ1-3	-	CASSSGTLSGNTIYF	TGCGCCAGCAGTTCCGGGACTCTCTCTGGAAACACCATATATTTT
TRBV6-1	TRBJ1-3	-	CASTRDTGNTIYF	TGTGCCAGCACCCGGGACACGGGAAACACCATATATTTT
TRBV19	TRBJ2-7	-	CASSIVGVLPYEQYF	TGTGCCAGTAGTATTGTCGGGGTCCTGCCCTACGAGCAGTACTTC
TRBV18	TRBJ2-1	-	CASSPPGQTDNEQFF	TGTGCCAGCTCACCACCGGGACAAACGGACAATGAGCAGTTCTTC
TRBV2	TRBJ1-4	-	CASLRGQNEKLFF	TGTGCCAGCCTCAGGGGTCAAAATGAAAAACTGTTTTTT